This T cell receptor beta chain was observed in a study of T-cell memory formation after mild COVID-19 (dated by TCRdb to about 2021). With respect to the entire study: Most TCR sequence clusters were specific to one of the two donors. In a couple of donors, T-cell clones that expanded and contracted after mild COVID-19 were tracked by sequencing TCRalpha and TCRbeta repertoires over time. Two young, previously healthy adult volunteers made up the cohort, one male and one female.

Here is what the overall study found, with its caveats: Contracting CD4+ clones turned up mainly in the CM and EM memory subsets, whereas EMRA was where CD8+ clones were enriched. Only a couple of mild cases were covered in the study, and larger cohorts including severe cases with pre-infection samples were considered necessary. SARS-CoV-2 specificity was not confirmed for the second-wave clones peaking on day 37. The detection of some responding clones in pre-infection memory suggests that pre-existing cross-reactive memory T cells joined the SARS-CoV-2 response. Balanced CD4/CD8 phenotypes were observed for clones contracting from day 15 to 85, whereas a bias towards CD4+ was observed for a second wave of clones expanding from day 15 to 37.

PBMCs were isolated by Ficoll-Paque density gradient centrifugation. This clonotype was counted only a few times. Its binding antigen is unknown. Base qualities are not provided; no much larger clone lies one nucleotide away. The instrument given in TCRdb is Illumina NovaSeq 6000. cDNA libraries for TCRalpha and TCRbeta were prepared by 5'RACE using constant-segment primers, with sample barcodes and unique molecular identifiers added. Trizol reagent was used to extract RNA from every sample. Libraries were amplified in two PCR steps, with a second sample barcode and Illumina TruSeq adapters added in the second step. Libraries were sequenced on an Illumina NovaSeq with 2 x 150 bp paired-end reads. Processing in the source paper ran as follows. With migec v1.2.7, reads were demultiplexed and then collapsed into UMI-guided consensus sequences. Using mixcr v2.1.11, UMI consensuses were aligned to TRA and TRB V and J templates and then assembled into clonotypes. A clonotype was counted as expanded or contracted only if both edgeR and NoisET called the change significant, with noise models trained on biological replicates. edgeR calls used a false discovery rate-adjusted p below 0.01 and a log2 fold-change threshold of 1. As an exploratory analysis of dynamics, max-normalized trajectories of the 1000 most abundant clonotypes were examined by PCA with hierarchical clustering. Separately sequenced CD4+ and CD8+ repertoires were used to assign a CD4 or CD8 phenotype to each responding clone. TCRdb ran its own pipeline on the public reads, namely fastp trimming at Q25 and MiXCR clone calling, and kept in-frame beta chains. Duplicate CDR3 protein sequences are folded into a single record with the most common DNA and genes. The V and J calls here are based on TCRdb, not the publication. In all, the sample holds about 560,000 distinct CDR3 sequences, and around 17% of those were seen once. The ten largest clones capture 12% of the sample.

Per the germline V gene (reference sequence), SGHNT is the CDR1 and YYREEE is the CDR2. The V and J ends are trimmed by 4 bases and 3 bases, leaving 15 bases between them. The CDR3 holds 15 amino acids from the cysteine to the phenylalanine. The read is trimmed to its CDR3 DNA, 45 bases read in frame from base 1. The sequence came from an adult woman who had mild COVID-19 (a few samples of this study predate the infection). The sample titles of this study are shuffled in the database, so cell type and time point are left out; the donor was told from shared clones. The sequenced sample was PBMCs or a T cell subset sorted from them (not recorded which). The chain uses TRBV5-4 and TRBJ2-3; the D region possibly corresponds to TRBD2 (6 bases align). The CDR3 in this case is CASSGGSGGTDTQYF. The DNA sequence is given as TGTGCCAGCAGCGGGGGGAGCGGCGGGACAGATACGCAGTATTTT.